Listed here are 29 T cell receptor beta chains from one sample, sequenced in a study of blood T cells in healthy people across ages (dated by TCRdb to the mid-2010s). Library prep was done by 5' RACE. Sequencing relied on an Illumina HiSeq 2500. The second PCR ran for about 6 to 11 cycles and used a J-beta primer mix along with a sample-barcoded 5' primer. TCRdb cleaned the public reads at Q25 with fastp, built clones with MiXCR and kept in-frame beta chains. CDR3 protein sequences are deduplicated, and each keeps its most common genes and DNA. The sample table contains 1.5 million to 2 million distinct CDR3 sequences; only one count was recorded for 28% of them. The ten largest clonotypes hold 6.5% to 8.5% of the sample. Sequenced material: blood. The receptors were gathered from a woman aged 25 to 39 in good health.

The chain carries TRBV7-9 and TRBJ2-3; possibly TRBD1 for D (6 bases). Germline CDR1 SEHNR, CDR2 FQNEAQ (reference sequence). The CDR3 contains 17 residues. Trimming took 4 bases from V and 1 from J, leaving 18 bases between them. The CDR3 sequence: CASSSPSGNRGTDTQYF. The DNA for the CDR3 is TGTGCCAGCAGCTCACCATCGGGGAACAGGGGCACAGATACGCAGTATTTT.

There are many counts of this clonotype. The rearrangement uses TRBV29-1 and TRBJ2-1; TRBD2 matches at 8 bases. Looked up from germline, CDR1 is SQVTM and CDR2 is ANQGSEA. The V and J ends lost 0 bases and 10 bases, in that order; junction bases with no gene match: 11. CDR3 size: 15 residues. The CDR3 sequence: CSVEEGGGTHREQFF. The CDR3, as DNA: TGCAGCGTTGAAGAAGGCGGGGGGACCCACAGGGAGCAGTTCTTC.

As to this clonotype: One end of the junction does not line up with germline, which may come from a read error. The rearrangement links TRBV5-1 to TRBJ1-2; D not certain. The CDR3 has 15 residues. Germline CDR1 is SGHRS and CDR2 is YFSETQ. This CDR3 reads CTSSLVESQSYGYTF. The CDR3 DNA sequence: TGCACCAGCAGCTTGGTGGAGTCACAGAGCTATGGCTACACCTTC. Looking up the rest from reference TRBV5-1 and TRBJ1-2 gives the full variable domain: KAGVTQTPRYLIKTRGQQVTLSCSPISGHRSVSWYQQTPGQGLQFLFEYFSETQRNKGNFPGRFSGRQFSNSRSEMNVSTLELGDSALYLCTSSLVESQSYGYTFGSGTRLTVV.

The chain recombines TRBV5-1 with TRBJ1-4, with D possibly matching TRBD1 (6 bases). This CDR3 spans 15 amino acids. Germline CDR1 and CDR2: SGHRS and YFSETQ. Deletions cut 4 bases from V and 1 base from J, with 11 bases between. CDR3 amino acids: CASSPLQGTNEKLFF. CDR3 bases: TGCGCCAGCAGCCCACTACAGGGAACTAATGAAAAACTGTTTTTT.

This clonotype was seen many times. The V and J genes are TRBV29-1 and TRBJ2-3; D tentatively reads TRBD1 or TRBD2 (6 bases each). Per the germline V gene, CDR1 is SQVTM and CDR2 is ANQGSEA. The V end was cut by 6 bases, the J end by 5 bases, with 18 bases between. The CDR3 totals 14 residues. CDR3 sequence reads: CSVLRGGGGDTQYF. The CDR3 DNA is TGCAGCGTCCTCCGCGGCGGAGGGGGAGATACGCAGTATTTT.

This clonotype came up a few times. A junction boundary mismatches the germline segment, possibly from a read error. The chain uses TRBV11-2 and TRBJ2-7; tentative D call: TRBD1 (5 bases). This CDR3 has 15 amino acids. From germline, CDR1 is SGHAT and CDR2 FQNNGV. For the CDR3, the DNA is TGTGCCAGCAGCTTAGAGTTAGGGGTTGTCTACGAGCTGTACTTC. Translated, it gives CASSLELGVVYELYF. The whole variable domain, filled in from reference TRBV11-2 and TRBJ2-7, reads EAGVAQSPRYKIIEKRQSVAFWCNPISGHATLYWYQQILGQGPKLLIQFQNNGVVDDSQLPKDRFSAERLKGVDSTLKIQPAKLEDSAVYLCASSLELGVVYELYFGPGTRLTVT.

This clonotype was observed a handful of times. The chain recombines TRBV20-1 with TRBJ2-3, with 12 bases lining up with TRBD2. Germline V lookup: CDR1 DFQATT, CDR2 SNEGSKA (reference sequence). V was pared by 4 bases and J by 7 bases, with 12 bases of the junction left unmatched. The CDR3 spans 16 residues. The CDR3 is CSAILSLTSGRHTQYF. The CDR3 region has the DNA TGCAGTGCTATTCTCTCTTTGACTAGCGGGAGACATACGCAGTATTTT.

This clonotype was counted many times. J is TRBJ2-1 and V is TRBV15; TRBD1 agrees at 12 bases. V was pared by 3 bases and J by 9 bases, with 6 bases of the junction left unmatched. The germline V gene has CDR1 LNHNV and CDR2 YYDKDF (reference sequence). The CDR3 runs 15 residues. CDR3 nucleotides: TGTGCCACCAGCAGCGGGGGACAGGGGGCAGGTGAGCAGTTCTTC. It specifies CATSSGGQGAGEQFF.

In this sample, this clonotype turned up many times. The CDR3 sequence is CAWRLGLAANNEQFF. Here the CDR3 DNA reads TGTGCCTGGAGATTAGGACTAGCGGCTAACAATGAGCAGTTCTTC. The genes are TRBV30 and TRBJ2-1, with 10 bases matching TRBD2. This CDR3 comprises 15 residues. Germline V gives CDR1 GTSNPN, CDR2 SVGIG (reference sequence). V trimming: 3 bases; J trimming: 5 bases; junction bases outside the gene matches: 7. Together with reference TRBV30 and TRBJ2-1, the CDR3 gives the full variable domain: SQTIHQWPATLVQPVGSPLSLECTVEGTSNPNLYWYRQAAGRGLQLLFYSVGIGQISSEVPQNLSASRPQDRQFILSSKKLLLSDSGFYLCAWRLGLAANNEQFFGPGTRLTVL.

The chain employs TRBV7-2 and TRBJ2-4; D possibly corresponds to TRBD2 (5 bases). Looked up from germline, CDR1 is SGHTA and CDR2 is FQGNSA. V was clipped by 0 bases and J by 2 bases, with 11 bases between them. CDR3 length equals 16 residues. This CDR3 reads CASSLAVREPKNIQYF. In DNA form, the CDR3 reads TGTGCCAGCAGCTTAGCGGTACGGGAACCCAAAAACATTCAGTACTTC.

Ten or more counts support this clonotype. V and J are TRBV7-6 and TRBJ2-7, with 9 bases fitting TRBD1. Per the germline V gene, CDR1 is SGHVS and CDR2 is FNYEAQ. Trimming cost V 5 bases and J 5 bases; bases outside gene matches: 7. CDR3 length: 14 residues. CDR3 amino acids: CASSLTGTGNEQYF. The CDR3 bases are TGTGCCAGCAGCCTGACCGGGACAGGGAACGAGCAGTACTTC.

The CDR3 DNA sequence: TGTGCCAGCAGCTTCTGGGCTTACACAGATACGCAGTATTTT. Translation: CASSFWAYTDTQYF. This chain joins TRBV7-2 and TRBJ2-3; D not resolved. This CDR3 region has 14 residues. V was clipped by 3 bases and J by 2 bases, with 9 bases between them. Germline loops: CDR1 SGHTA, CDR2 FQGNSA. Full variable domain (remainder filled in from reference TRBV7-2 and TRBJ2-3): GAGVSQSPSNKVTEKGKDVELRCDPISGHTALYWYRQSLGQGLEFLIYFQGNSAPDKSGLPSDRFSAERTGGSVSTLTIQRTQQEDSAVYLCASSFWAYTDTQYFGPGTRLTVL.

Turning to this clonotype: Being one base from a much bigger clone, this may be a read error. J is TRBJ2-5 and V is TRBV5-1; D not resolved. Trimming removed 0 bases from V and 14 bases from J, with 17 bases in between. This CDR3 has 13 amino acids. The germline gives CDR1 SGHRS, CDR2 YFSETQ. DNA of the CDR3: TGCGCCAGCAGCTTGGTTCTAAACTACGAGCACTACTTC. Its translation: CASSLVLNYEHYF.

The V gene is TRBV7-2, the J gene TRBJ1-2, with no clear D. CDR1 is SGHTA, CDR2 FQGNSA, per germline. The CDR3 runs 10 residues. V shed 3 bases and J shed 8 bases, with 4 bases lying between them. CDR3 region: CASSLWGYTF. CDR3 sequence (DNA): TGTGCCAGCAGCTTGTGGGGCTACACCTTC. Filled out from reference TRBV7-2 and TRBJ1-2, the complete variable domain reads GAGVSQSPSNKVTEKGKDVELRCDPISGHTALYWYRQSLGQGLEFLIYFQGNSAPDKSGLPSDRFSAERTGGSVSTLTIQRTQQEDSAVYLCASSLWGYTFGSGTRLTVV.

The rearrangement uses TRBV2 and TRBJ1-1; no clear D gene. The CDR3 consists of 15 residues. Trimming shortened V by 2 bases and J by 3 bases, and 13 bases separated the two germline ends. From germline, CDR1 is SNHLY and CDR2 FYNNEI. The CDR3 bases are TGTGCCAGCAGTGAATCTGGGGAAGGTGACACTGAAGCTTTCTTT. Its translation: CASSESGEGDTEAFF.

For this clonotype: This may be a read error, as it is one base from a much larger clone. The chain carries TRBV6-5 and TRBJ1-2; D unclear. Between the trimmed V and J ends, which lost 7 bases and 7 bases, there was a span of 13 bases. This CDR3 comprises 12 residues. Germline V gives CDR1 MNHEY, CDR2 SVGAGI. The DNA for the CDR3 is TGTGCCAGCAATCAAAGAGAGGGTGGCTACACCTTC. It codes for CASNQREGGYTF.

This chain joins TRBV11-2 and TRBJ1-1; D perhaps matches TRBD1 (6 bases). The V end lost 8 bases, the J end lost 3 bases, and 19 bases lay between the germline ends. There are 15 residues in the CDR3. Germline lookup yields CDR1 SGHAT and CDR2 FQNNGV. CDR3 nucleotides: TGTGCCAGCTTACCGGTGGGGGGCAGGGACACTGAAGCTTTCTTT. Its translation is CASLPVGGRDTEAFF.

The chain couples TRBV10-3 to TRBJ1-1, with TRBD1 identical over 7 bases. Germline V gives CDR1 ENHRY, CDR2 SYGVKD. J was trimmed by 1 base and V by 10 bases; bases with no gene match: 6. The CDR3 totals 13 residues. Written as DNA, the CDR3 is TGTGCCACCCAAGACAGGGCGAACACTGAAGCTTTCTTT. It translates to CATQDRANTEAFF.

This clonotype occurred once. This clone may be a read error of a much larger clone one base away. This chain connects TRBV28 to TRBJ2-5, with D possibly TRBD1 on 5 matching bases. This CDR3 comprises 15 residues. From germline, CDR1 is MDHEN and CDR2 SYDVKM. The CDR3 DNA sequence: TGTACCAGCAGTCTACACTCGAACAGGCTAGAGACCCAGTACTTC. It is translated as CTSSLHSNRLETQYF.

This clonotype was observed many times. The CDR3 nucleotides are TGTGCCAGCAGTAAAGGCACGGGGGCTAGCTCCTACGAGCAGTACTTC. It is translated as CASSKGTGASSYEQYF. This rearrangement joins TRBV6-1 to TRBJ2-7; either TRBD1 or TRBD2 may fit D (6 bases each). Germline assignment: CDR1 MNHNS and CDR2 SASEGT. The V end was cut by 5 bases, the J end by 0 bases, with 17 bases between. The CDR3 consists of 16 residues.

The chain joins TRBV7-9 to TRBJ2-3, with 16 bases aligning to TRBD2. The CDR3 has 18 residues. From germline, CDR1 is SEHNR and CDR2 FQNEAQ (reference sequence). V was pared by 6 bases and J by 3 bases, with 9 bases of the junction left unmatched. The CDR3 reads CASSLPGLAGGSTDTQYF. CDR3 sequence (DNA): TGTGCCAGCAGTTTACCGGGACTAGCGGGAGGGTCAACAGATACGCAGTATTTT.

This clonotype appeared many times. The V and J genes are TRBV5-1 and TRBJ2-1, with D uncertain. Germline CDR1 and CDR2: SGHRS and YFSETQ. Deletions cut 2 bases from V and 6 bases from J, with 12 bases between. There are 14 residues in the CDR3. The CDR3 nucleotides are TGCGCCAGCAGCTTCGGGCCCCAAACCAATGAGCAGTTCTTC. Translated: CASSFGPQTNEQFF.

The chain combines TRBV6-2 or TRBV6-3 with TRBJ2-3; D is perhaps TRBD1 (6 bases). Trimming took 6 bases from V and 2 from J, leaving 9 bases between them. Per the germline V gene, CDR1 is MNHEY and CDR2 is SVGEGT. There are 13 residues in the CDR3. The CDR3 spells CASRGQPTDTQYF. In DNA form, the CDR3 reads TGTGCCAGCAGGGGACAACCCACAGATACGCAGTATTTT.

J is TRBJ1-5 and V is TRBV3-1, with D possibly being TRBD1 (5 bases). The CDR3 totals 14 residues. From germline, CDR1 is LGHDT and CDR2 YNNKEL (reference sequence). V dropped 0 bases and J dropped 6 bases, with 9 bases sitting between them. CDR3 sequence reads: CASSQDTGAQPQHF. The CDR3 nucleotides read TGTGCCAGCAGCCAAGATACCGGGGCTCAGCCCCAGCATTTT.

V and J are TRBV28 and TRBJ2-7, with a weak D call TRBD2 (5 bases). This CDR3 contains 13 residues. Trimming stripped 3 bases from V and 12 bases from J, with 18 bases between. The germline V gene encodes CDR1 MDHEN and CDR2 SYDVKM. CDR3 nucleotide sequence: TGTGCCAGCAGTTTCAACTTGGACGGGGTGCGGTACTTC. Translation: CASSFNLDGVRYF.

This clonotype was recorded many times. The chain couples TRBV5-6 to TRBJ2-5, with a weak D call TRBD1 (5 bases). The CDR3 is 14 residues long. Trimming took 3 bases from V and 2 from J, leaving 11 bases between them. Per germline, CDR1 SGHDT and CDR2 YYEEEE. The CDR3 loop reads CASSWAQGQETQYF. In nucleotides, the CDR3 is TGTGCCAGCAGCTGGGCCCAGGGACAAGAGACCCAGTACTTC.

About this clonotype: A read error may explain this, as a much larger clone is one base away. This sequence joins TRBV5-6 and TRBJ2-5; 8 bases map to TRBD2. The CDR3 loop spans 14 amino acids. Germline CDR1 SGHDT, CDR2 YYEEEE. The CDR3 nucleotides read TGTGCCAGCAGCTGGGGGACTAGTACCGAGACCCGGTACTTC. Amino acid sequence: CASSWGTSTETRYF.

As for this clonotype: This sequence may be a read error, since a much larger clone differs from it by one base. The CDR3 DNA follows: TGCGCCAGCAGCGTAGGGGAAACCTTTTCTGGCTACACCTTC. This encodes CASSVGETFSGYTF. V usage is TRBV10-2 and J usage is TRBJ1-2; D possibly corresponds to TRBD1 (5 bases). The CDR3 sequence is 14 residues long. Per germline, CDR1 WSHSY and CDR2 SAAADI. The V gene lost 6 bases and the J gene lost 7 bases, with 18 bases spanning the gap.

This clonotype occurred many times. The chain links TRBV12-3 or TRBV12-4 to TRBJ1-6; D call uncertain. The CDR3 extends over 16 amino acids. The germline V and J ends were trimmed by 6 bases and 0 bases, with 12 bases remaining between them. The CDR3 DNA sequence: TGTGCCAGCAGCCCCACGGGTAGCTCCTATAATTCACCCCTCCACTTT. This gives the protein CASSPTGSSYNSPLHF.